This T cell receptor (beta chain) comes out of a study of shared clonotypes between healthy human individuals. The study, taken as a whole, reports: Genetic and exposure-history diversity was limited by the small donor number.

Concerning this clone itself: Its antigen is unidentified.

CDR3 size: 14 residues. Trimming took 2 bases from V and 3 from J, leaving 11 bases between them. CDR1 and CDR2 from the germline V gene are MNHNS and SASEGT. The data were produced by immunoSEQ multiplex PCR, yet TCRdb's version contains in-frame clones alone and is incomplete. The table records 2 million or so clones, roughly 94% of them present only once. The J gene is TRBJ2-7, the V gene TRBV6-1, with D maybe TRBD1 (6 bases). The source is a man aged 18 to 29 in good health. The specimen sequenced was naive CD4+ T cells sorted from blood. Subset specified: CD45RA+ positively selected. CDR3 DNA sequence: TGTGCCAGCAGTGAAAGGGGGTTCGGCTACGAGCAGTACTTC. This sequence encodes CASSERGFGYEQYF.